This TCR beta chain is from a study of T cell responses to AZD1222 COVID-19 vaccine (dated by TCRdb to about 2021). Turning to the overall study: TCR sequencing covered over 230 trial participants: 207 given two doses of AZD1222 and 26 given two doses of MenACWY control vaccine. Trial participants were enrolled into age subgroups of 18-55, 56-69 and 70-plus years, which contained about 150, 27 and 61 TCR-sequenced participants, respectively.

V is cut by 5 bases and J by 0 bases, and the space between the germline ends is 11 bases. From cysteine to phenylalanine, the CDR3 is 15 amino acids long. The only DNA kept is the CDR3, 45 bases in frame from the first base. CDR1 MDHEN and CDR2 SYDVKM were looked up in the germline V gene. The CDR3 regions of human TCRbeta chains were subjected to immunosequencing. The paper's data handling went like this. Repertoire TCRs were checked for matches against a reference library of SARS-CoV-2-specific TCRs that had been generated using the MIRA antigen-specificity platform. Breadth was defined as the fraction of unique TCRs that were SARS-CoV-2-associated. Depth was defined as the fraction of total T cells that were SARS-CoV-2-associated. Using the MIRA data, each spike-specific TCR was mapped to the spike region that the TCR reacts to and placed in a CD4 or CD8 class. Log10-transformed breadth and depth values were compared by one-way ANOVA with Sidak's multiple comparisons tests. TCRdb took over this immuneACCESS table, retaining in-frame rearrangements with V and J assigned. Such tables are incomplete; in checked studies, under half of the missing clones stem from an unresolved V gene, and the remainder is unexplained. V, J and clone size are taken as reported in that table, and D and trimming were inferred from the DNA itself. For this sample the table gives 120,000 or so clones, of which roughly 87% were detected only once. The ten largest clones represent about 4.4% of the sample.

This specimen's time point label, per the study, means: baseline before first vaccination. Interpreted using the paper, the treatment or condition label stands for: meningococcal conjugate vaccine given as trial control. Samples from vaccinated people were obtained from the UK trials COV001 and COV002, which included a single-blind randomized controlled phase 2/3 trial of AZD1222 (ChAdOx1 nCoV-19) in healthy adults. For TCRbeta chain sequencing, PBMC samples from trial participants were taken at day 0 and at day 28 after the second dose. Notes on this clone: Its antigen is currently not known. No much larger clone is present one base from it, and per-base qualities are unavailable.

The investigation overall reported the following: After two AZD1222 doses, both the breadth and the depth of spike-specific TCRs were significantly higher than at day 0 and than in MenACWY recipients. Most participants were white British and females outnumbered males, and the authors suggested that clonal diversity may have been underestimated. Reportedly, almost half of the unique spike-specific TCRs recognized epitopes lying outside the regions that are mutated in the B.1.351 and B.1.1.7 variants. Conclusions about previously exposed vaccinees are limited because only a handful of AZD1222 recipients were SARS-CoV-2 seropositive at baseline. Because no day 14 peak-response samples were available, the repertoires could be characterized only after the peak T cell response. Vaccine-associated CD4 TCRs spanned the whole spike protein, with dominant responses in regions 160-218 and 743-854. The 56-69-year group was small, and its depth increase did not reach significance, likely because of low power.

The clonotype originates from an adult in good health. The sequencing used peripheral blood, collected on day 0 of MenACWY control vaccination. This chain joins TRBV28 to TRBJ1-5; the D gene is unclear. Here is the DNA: TGTGCCAGCAGTCCGAGATATTATAGCAATCAGCCCCAGCATTTT. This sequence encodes CASSPRYYSNQPQHF.